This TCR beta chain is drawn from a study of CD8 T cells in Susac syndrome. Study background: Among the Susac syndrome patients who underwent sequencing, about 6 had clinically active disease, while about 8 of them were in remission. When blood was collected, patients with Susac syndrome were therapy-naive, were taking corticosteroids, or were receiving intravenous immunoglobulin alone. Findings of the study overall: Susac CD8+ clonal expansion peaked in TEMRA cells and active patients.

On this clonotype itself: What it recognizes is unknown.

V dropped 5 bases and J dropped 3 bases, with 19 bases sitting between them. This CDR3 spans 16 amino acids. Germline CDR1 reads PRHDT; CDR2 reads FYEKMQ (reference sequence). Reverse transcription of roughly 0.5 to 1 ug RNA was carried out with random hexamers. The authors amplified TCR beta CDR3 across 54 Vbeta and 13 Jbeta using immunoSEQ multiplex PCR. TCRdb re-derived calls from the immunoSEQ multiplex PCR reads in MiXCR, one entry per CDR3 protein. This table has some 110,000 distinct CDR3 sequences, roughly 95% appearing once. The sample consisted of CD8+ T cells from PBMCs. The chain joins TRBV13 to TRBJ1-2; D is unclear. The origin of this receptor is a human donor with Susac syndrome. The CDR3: CASSPQGGVEYYGYTF. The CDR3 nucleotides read TGTGCCAGCAGCCCCCAAGGTGGGGTGGAGTACTATGGCTACACCTTC.